This TCR beta chain was captured in a study of CD8 T cells in Susac syndrome. Included as multiple sclerosis controls were treatment-naive patients who had stable or active relapsing-remitting disease. From germline, CDR1 is ENHRY and CDR2 SYGVKD. The V end lost 10 bases, the J end lost 0 bases, and 18 bases lay between the germline ends. CDR3 length: 16 residues. It was with random hexamers that about 0.45 to 1 ug RNA was reverse transcribed. It was immunoSEQ multiplex PCR that amplified TCR beta CDR3 across 54 Vbeta and 13 Jbeta. TCRdb redid the calling of the immunoSEQ multiplex PCR reads with MiXCR, one entry per CDR3 protein. Of fewer than 250,000 distinct CDR3 sequences in the sample, roughly 92% were seen once.

This chain joins TRBV10-3 and TRBJ2-2, with D perhaps assigned TRBD1 or TRBD2 (5 bases each). Sequenced input: CD8+ T cells from PBMCs. The source is a human donor with multiple sclerosis. Written as DNA, the CDR3 is TGTGCCACAAACCGCCCCGGGGCTACGAACACCGGGGAGCTGTTTTTT. Translating it yields CATNRPGATNTGELFF.